The source of this T cell receptor (beta chain) is a study of T cell repertoires and HLA-DP antigens. Study background: Transduced HeLa cells presented HLA-DP to CD4+ T cells. Donors were two male and one female, aged 18-to-29 to 60-to-69.

Repertoires were generated with immunoSEQ multiplex PCR, while TCRdb's copy carries only in-frame clones and drops some. The repertoire consists of some 89,000 clones, with approximately 86% occurring once and the leading ten covering 1.7%. A word on this clone: The antigen remains unidentified. The junction departs from germline at one end; a sequencing error may be responsible.

CDR1 and CDR2 (germline): SSHAT, FNYEAQ (reference sequence). The CDR3 totals 19 residues. The sample was CD4+ T cells from PBMCs. This receptor was taken from a man between 50 and 59 years old in good health and CMV-seronegative. This rearrangement joins TRBV7-7 to TRBJ1-5, with a weak D call TRBD1 (6 bases). The CDR3 DNA reads TGTGCTAGCAGCCTTAAACTTACAGGGACCCCACCGGGCAATCAGCCCCAGCATTTT. Protein sequence: CASSLKLTGTPPGNQPQHF.